This T cell receptor beta chain was recovered during a study of PD-1 blockade in mismatch repair-deficient tumors. The CDR3 length is 14 residues. V lost 0 bases, J lost 5 bases, and 9 bases lay in between. Looked up from germline, CDR1 is SGHDT and CDR2 is YYEEEE. Findings and limits, study-wide: After pembrolizumab, tumor-resident clones rose rapidly, then generally contracted before radiologic responses.

Profiling relied on immunoSEQ multiplex PCR, and the TCRdb table lists in-frame clones only, not all of them. The sample consists of some 50,000 clones, 77% of them appearing once. TCR sequencing covered a few patients who responded to pembrolizumab. Regarding this clone: Antigen: not known.

Sequencing used PBMCs, obtained before pembrolizumab treatment. The origin of this receptor is an adult with mismatch repair-deficient cancer. The chain joins TRBV5-6 to TRBJ2-4, with D unresolved. The CDR3 bases are TGTGCCAGCAGCTTGGGCCAGAAGCAAAACATTCAGTACTTC. Translation gives CASSLGQKQNIQYF.